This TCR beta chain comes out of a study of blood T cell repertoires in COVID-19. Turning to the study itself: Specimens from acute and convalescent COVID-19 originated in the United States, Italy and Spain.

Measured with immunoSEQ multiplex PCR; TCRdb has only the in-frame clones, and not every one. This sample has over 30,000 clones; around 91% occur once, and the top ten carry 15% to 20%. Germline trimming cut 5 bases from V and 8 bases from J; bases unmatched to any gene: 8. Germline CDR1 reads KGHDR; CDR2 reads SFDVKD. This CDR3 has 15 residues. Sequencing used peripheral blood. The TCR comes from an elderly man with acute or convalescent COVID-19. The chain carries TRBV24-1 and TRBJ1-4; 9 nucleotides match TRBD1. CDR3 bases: TGTGCCACCAGTGCCACGACAGGGGGGAAGGAAAAACTGTTTTTT. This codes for CATSATTGGKEKLFF.